Below, 9 T cell receptor beta chains from the same sample are listed, as sequenced in a study of cytotoxic CD8 clonotypes in ibrutinib-treated CLL. This table comes from immunoSEQ multiplex PCR, and its TCRdb copy is limited to in-frame clones, with some not included. Here the sample spans fewer than 35,000 clones, about 82% being singletons. Sample: PBMCs, taken after 24 months of ibrutinib treatment. The receptors shown here come from a human donor with chronic lymphocytic leukemia.

The chain has TRBV6-4 and TRBJ1-2, with D unresolved. Per the germline V gene, CDR1 is MRHNA and CDR2 is SNTAGT. V lost 2 bases and J 3 bases, leaving 7 bases between the germline ends. The length of the CDR3 is 13 residues. CDR3 coding DNA: TGTGCCAGCAGTGACCTGGGAGACTATGGCTACACCTTC. As protein: CASSDLGDYGYTF.

V is TRBV10-3 and J is TRBJ1-5; possibly TRBD1 for D (5 bases). V was shortened by 9 bases and J by 2 bases, with 11 bases between the two germline ends. This CDR3 has 13 amino acids. CDR1 ENHRY and CDR2 SYGVKD come from the germline V gene. The CDR3 sequence: CAIGEQGNQPQHF. The CDR3 DNA is TGTGCCATAGGGGAACAGGGCAATCAGCCCCAGCATTTT.

V and J are TRBV18 and TRBJ1-1; D gene ambiguous. The CDR3 spans 16 residues. CDR1 is KGHSH and CDR2 is LQKENI in the germline V gene. V lost 4 bases, J lost 1 base, and 16 bases lay in between. Written as DNA, the CDR3 is TGTGCCAGCTCACGCACGGGTATGTTGTCGAACACTGAAGCTTTCTTT. Protein sequence: CASSRTGMLSNTEAFF.

The V gene is TRBV29-1, the J gene TRBJ2-7; D gene ambiguous. CDR1 SQVTM and CDR2 ANQGSEA come from the germline V gene. This CDR3 has 14 residues. Trimming took 0 bases from V and 0 from J, leaving 9 bases between them. The DNA for the CDR3 is TGCAGCGTTGAAGATCGGACGGCCTCCTACGAGCAGTACTTC. Its protein product is CSVEDRTASYEQYF.

The gene calls are TRBV11-2 and TRBJ2-3; D ambiguous. The CDR3 covers 15 residues. The ends were cut back, 2 bases at V and 2 bases at J, with 11 bases in the middle. The germline CDR1 and CDR2 sequences are SGHAT and FQNNGV. The CDR3 coding sequence is TGTGCCAGCAGCTTACAAGTAGTCCACACAGATACGCAGTATTTT. As protein: CASSLQVVHTDTQYF.

The rearrangement joins TRBV5-4 to TRBJ2-1, with a tentative D call TRBD2 (7 bases). V lost 7 bases to trimming and J lost 9 bases, with 20 bases between them. This CDR3 has 14 amino acids. In germline, CDR1 is SGHNT, CDR2 YYREEE (reference sequence). The CDR3, as DNA: TGTGCCAGCCTCTCGATGGGGGGGGGCCGTGAGCAGTTCTTC. Its protein is CASLSMGGGREQFF.

The V and J genes are TRBV2 and TRBJ2-1; 10 nucleotides match TRBD2. The CDR3 contains 15 residues. V shed 5 bases, J shed 10 bases, and the junction held 11 bases outside the gene matches. The germline V gene encodes CDR1 SNHLY and CDR2 FYNNEI. CDR3 bases: TGTGCCAGCAGTTCGACTAGCGGGTCCCCGGGGGAGCAGTTCTTC. It yields the protein CASSSTSGSPGEQFF.

The chain is built from TRBV7-9 and TRBJ1-5, with D possibly matching TRBD1 (6 bases). Germline V gene lookup returns CDR1 SEHNR and CDR2 FQNEAQ (reference sequence). V lost 5 bases, J lost 6 bases, and 8 bases lay in between. The CDR3 is made up of 12 amino acids. CDR3 nucleotides: TGTGCCAGCAGCAACAGGGCTCAGCCCCAGCATTTT. Translating it yields CASSNRAQPQHF.

In the case of this clone: At one boundary the junction diverges from the germline segment, which might be a read error. The rearrangement links TRBV5-6 to TRBJ1-1, with a possible D match to TRBD1 (5 bases). The CDR3 sequence is 13 residues long. CDR1 is SGHDT, CDR2 YYEEEE, per germline. The CDR3 coding sequence is TGTGCCAGCACCTTGGGGACTTCGTATGCCGCTTTCTTT. Protein sequence: CASTLGTSYAAFF.